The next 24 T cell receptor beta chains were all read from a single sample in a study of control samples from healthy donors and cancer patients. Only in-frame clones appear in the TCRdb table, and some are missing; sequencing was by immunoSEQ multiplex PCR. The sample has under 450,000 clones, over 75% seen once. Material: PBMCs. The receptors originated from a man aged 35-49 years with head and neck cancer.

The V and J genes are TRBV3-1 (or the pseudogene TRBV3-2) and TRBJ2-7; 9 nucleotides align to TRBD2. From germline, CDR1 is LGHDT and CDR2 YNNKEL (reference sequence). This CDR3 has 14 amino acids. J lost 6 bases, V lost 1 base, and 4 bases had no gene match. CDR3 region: CASSQVPAGGEQYF. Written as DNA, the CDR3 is TGTGCCAGCAGCCAAGTACCAGCGGGAGGCGAGCAGTACTTC.

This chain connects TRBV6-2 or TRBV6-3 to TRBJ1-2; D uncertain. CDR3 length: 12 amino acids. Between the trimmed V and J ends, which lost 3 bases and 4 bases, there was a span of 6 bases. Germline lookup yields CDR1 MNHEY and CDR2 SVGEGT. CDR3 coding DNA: TGTGCCAGCAGTTATATCAGCTATGGCTACACCTTC. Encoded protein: CASSYISYGYTF.

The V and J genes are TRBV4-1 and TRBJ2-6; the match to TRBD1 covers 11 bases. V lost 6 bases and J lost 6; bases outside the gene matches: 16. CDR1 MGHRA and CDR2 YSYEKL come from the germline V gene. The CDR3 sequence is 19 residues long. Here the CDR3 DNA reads TGCGCCAGCAGGCCGATCCCCGGGACAGGGGGGTCCTTGGCCAACGTCCTGACTTTC. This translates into CASRPIPGTGGSLANVLTF.

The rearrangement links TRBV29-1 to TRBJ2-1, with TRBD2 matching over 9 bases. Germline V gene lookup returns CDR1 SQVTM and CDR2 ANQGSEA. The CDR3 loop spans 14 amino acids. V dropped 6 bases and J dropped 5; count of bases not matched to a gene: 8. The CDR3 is CSVSSGKTDNEQFF. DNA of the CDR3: TGCAGCGTATCTAGCGGGAAAACTGACAATGAGCAGTTCTTC.

CDR3 sequence reads: CASSFGRDQRETQYF. The DNA of the CDR3 is TGTGCCAGCAGCTTTGGGCGGGATCAACGGGAGACGCAGTATTTT. V gene TRBV11-2 combines with J gene TRBJ2-3, with a weak D call TRBD2 (6 bases). CDR1 SGHAT and CDR2 FQNNGV come from the germline V gene. Trimming took off 3 bases at V and 9 bases at J, with 19 bases between the two ends. The CDR3 totals 15 residues.

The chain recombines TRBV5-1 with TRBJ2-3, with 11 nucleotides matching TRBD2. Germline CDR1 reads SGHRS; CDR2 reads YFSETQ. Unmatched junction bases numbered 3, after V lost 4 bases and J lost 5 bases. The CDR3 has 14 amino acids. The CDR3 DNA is TGCGCCAGCAGCCCCGGGACTAGCGGAGATACGCAGTATTTT. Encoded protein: CASSPGTSGDTQYF.

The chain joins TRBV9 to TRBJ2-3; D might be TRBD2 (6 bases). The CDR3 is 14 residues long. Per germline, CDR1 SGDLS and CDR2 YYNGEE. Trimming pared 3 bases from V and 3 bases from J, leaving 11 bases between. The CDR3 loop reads CASSAPGLTDTQYF. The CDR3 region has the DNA TGTGCCAGCAGCGCCCCGGGACTGACAGATACGCAGTATTTT.

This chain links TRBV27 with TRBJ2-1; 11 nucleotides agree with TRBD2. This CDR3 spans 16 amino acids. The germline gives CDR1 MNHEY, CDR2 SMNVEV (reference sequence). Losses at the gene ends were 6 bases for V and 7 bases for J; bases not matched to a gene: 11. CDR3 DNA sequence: TGTGCCAGCAGACTACTAACTAGCGGGAGTAAAAATGAGCAGTTCTTC. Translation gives CASRLLTSGSKNEQFF.

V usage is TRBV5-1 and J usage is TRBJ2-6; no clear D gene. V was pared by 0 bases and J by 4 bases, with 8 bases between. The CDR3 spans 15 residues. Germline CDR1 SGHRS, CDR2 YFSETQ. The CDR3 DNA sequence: TGCGCCAGCAGCTTGGGGGTGGGAGGGGCCAACGTCCTGACTTTC. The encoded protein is CASSLGVGGANVLTF.

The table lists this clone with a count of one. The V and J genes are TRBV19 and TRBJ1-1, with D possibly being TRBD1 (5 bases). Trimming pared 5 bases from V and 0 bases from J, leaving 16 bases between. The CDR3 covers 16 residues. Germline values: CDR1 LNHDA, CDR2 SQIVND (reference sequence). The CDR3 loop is CASSPGWGRMNTEAFF. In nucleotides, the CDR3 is TGTGCCAGTAGTCCCGGCTGGGGGAGGATGAACACTGAAGCTTTCTTT.

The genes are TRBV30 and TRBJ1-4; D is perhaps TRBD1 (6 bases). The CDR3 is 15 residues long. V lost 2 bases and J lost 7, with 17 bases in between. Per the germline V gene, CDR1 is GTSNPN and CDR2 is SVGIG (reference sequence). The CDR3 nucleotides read TGTGCCTGGAGTTTTGACGGGGGCGTCGGTGAAAAACTGTTTTTT. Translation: CAWSFDGGVGEKLFF.

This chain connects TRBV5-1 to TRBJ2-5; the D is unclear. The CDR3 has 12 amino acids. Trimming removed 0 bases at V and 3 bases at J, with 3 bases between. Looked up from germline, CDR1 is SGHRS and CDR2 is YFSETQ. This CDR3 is CASSLGEETQYF. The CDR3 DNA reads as TGCGCCAGCAGCTTGGGGGAAGAGACCCAGTACTTC. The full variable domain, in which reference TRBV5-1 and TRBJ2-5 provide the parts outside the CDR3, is KAGVTQTPRYLIKTRGQQVTLSCSPISGHRSVSWYQQTPGQGLQFLFEYFSETQRNKGNFPGRFSGRQFSNSRSEMNVSTLELGDSALYLCASSLGEETQYFGPGTRLLVL.

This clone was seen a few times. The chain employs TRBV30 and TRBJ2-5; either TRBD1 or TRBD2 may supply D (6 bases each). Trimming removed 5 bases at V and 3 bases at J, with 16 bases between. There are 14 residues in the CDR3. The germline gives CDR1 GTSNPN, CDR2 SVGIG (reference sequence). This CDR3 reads CAWFRRDKKETQYF. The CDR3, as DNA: TGTGCCTGGTTCAGGAGGGACAAAAAAGAGACCCAGTACTTC.

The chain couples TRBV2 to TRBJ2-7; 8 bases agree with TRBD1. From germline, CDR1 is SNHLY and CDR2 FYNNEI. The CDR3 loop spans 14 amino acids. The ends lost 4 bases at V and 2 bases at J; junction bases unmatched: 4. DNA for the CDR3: TGTGCCAGCAGTGCCGCACAGGGGGCCTACGAGCAGTACTTC. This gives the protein CASSAAQGAYEQYF.

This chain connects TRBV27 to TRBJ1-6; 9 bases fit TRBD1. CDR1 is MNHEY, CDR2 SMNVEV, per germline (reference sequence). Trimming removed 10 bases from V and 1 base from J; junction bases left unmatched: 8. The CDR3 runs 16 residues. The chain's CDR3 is CATKQGAGSYNSPLHF. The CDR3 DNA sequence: TGTGCCACCAAACAGGGGGCAGGGTCCTATAATTCACCCCTCCACTTT.

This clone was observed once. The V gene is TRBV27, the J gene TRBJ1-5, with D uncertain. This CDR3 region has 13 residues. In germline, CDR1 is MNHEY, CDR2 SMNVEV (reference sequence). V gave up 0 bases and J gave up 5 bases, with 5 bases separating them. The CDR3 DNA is TGTGCCAGCAGTTTATCCCCCGATCAGCCCCAGCATTTT. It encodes CASSLSPDQPQHF.

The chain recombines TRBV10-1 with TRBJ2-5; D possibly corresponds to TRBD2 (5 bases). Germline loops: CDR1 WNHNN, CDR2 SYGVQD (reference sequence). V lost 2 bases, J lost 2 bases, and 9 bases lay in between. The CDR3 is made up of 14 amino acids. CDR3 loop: CASSEGRGQETQYF. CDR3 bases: TGCGCCAGCAGTGAGGGTCGGGGTCAAGAGACCCAGTACTTC.

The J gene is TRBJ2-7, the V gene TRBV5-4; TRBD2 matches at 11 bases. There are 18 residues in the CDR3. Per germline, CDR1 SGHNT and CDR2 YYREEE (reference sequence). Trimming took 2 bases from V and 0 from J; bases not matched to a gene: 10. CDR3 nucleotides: TGTGCCAGCAGCTTTAGCGCTAGCGGGAGGATGAGCTCCTACGAGCAGTACTTC. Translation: CASSFSASGRMSSYEQYF.

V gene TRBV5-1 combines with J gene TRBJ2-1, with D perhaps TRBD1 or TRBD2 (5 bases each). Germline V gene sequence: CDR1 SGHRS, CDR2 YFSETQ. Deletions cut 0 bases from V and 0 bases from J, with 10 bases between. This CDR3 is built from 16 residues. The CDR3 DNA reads TGCGCCAGCAGCTTGGATGGGGGAAACTCCTACAATGAGCAGTTCTTC. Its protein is CASSLDGGNSYNEQFF.

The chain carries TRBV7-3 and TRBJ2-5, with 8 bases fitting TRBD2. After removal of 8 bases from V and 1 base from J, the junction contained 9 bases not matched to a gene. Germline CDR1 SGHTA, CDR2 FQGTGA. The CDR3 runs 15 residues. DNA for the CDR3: TGTGCCAGCGCCCGGGTAGCGGGGCTCCAAGAGACCCAGTACTTC. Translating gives CASARVAGLQETQYF.

CDR3 protein: CASSFMRRLQETQYF. The CDR3 coding sequence is TGTGCCAGCAGCTTTATGCGTCGACTGCAAGAGACCCAGTACTTC. The chain has TRBV5-6 and TRBJ2-5; D is unclear. V gave up 2 bases and J gave up 2 bases, with 13 bases separating them. This CDR3 spans 15 amino acids. From germline, CDR1 is SGHDT and CDR2 YYEEEE.

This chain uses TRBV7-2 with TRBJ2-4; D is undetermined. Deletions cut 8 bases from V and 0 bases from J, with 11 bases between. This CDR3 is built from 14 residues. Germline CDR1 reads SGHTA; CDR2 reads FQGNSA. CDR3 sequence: CASRNEAAKNIQYF. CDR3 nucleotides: TGTGCCAGCCGCAACGAGGCAGCCAAAAACATTCAGTACTTC.

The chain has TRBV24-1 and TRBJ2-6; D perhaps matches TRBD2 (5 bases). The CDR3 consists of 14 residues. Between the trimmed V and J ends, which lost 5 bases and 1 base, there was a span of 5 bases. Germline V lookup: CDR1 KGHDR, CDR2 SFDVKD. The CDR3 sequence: CATSVASGANVLTF. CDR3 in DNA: TGTGCCACCAGTGTAGCGTCTGGGGCCAACGTCCTGACTTTC.

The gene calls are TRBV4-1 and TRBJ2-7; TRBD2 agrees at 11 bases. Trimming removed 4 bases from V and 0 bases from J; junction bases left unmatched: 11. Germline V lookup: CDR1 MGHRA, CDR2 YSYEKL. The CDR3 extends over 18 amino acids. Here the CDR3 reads CASSPGLAGRTFSYEQYF. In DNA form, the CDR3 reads TGCGCCAGCAGCCCCGGACTAGCGGGTCGTACCTTCTCCTACGAGCAGTACTTC.